Below, one TCR beta chain is given with its context. The clone's antigen remains unknown. No base quality values were provided; no much bigger clone lies one nucleotide off. Participants in the prospective study were enrolled through a virtual design, were aged roughly 18 to 95 years, and lived in 24 United States geographic areas. In the prospective study, cohorts were assigned on the basis of participant-reported clinical history obtained from a screening survey and a study questionnaire. A participant counted as exposed if, within 2 weeks of entering the study, that participant had been in contact with someone who had a PCR-confirmed or clinician-diagnosed COVID-19 case. In the prospective study, mobile phlebotomists collected whole blood, serum and a nasopharyngeal or oropharyngeal swab from each participant. Over an approximately 2-month period, participants in the prospective study had the option of providing additional blood draws and questionnaires. Before DNA extraction, blood samples from the prospective study were shipped at room temperature or frozen.

For this chain, trimming is 5 bases at the V end and 11 bases at the J end, and the number of junction bases without a gene match is 5. The CDR3 spans 11 residues, from the cysteine through the phenylalanine. The DNA shown is the 33-base CDR3, in frame from base 1. Taken from the germline V gene (reference sequence), the CDR1 and CDR2 loops are GTSNPN and SVGIG. These data originate in a study of blood T cell repertoires in COVID-19 (dated by TCRdb to 2019 to 2021). Regarding the study in general: Collaborator samples came from the United States, Italy and Spain and covered acute and convalescent phases of COVID-19. Deeply sampled blood TCRbeta repertoires from subjects exposed to, actively infected with, or recovered from COVID-19 were included in the dataset. Where available, HLA class I and class II types were taken from metadata supplied by the sample provider and were not determined by assay-based typing. The prospective study material was composed of cDNA or gDNA derived from T cells, B-cell-depleted T cells, or PBMCs. A de-identified subject ID, COVID-19 status, age in years and sex were almost always included in the sample metadata. The samples were drawn from the first 160 participants of the ongoing ImmuneRACE study and from 1,254 subjects provided by 6 global collaborators. The repertoires were made available in a free public database intended to serve as a resource for research on the immune response to SARS-CoV-2.

The immunoSEQ Assay, a bias-controlled multiplex PCR, was used to amplify TCRbeta CDR3 regions from genomic DNA. The original pipeline was this. Nucleated cell counts per sample were estimated from amplification of reference gene primers within the assay. To quantify the absolute abundance of each unique TCRbeta CDR3 rearrangement, sequence reads were collapsed and filtered. For each sample, productive Simpson clonality was calculated by taking the square root of Simpson's diversity index across productive rearrangements. TCRdb mirrors the immuneACCESS table, restricted to in-frame sequences. Some clones are absent from its copies; in checked studies, under half trace to an unresolved V gene, and the reason for the others is unknown. The V and J calls and clone size come from that table; D and trimming were worked out from the DNA. This sample gives more than 300,000 clones in total; 80% to 95% of them show up just once. About 0.86% of the sample is in the top ten clones.

Here is what the overall study found, with its caveats: The amount of clinical and demographic metadata varied by source and participant and was provided uncurated.

This receptor was taken from a woman in her forties who had been exposed to COVID-19. Sample: PBMCs or T cells enriched from blood (not recorded which). The V and J genes are TRBV30 and TRBJ2-1, with 8 middle bases fitting TRBD2. The CDR3 region reads CAWDIAGQQFF. Here is the DNA: TGTGCCTGGGATATAGCGGGACAGCAGTTCTTC.